This is a list of T cell receptor beta chains from one sample in a study of shared clonotypes between healthy human individuals. TCRdb's table, derived via immunoSEQ multiplex PCR, lists solely in-frame clones and lacks some. The table records about 1 million clones, roughly 74% of them present only once. Sequencing was carried out using memory CD4+ T cells from PBMCs. The source of these receptors is a young man in good health. Some clones in this sample may be carry-over from other donors' samples. The CDR3 runs from the conserved cysteine through the conserved F or W. The order of the fields is CDR3 length, D gene, V gene, J gene, clone size, CDR3 protein, CDR3 DNA. A D gene is named only where the DNA matches it firmly. Not every row has a clone size; where given, it reads once, few, many or a size class.

CDR3 length: 15
D gene: .
V gene: TRBV10-3
J gene: TRBJ1-2
clone size: .
CDR3 protein: CAISESGEWNYGYTF
CDR3 DNA: TGTGCCATCAGTGAGTCGGGGGAGTGGAACTATGGCTACACCTTC

CDR3 length: 13
D gene: .
V gene: TRBV9
J gene: TRBJ1-1
clone size: few
CDR3 protein: CASSVGSNTEAFF
CDR3 DNA: TGTGCCAGCAGCGTGGGGTCCAACACTGAAGCTTTCTTT

CDR3 length: 12
D gene: .
V gene: TRBV7-2
J gene: TRBJ2-2
clone size: .
CDR3 protein: CASSIQTGELFF
CDR3 DNA: TGTGCCAGCAGCATTCAAACCGGGGAGCTGTTTTTT

CDR3 length: 15
D gene: TRBD1
V gene: TRBV7-3
J gene: TRBJ2-1
clone size: .
CDR3 protein: CASSLNRDSLSEQFF
CDR3 DNA: TGTGCCAGCAGCTTAAACCGGGACAGTCTGTCGGAGCAGTTCTTC

CDR3 length: 16
D gene: .
V gene: TRBV7-2
J gene: TRBJ1-2
clone size: .
CDR3 protein: CASSLAFRTDNYGYTF
CDR3 DNA: TGTGCCAGCAGCTTGGCCTTTCGGACGGATAACTATGGCTACACCTTC

CDR3 length: 17
D gene: .
V gene: TRBV28
J gene: TRBJ1-4
clone size: .
CDR3 protein: CASSLSGKQAPNEKLFF
CDR3 DNA: TGTGCCAGCAGTTTGAGCGGGAAACAGGCGCCTAATGAAAAACTGTTTTTT

CDR3 length: 13
D gene: .
V gene: TRBV15
J gene: TRBJ1-2
clone size: once
CDR3 protein: CATSNRDLYGYTF
CDR3 DNA: TGTGCCACCAGCAACAGGGACCTCTATGGCTACACCTTC

CDR3 length: 15
D gene: TRBD2
V gene: TRBV4-3
J gene: TRBJ2-1
clone size: .
CDR3 protein: CASSQAAGGRNEQFF
CDR3 DNA: TGCGCCAGCAGCCAAGCAGCGGGCGGGAGGAATGAGCAGTTCTTC

CDR3 length: 19
D gene: .
V gene: TRBV19
J gene: TRBJ2-1
clone size: .
CDR3 protein: CASSIVKGFRVAANNEQFF
CDR3 DNA: TGTGCCAGTAGTATCGTTAAGGGATTTAGGGTAGCGGCTAACAATGAGCAGTTCTTC

CDR3 length: 16
D gene: .
V gene: TRBV5-6
J gene: TRBJ1-4
clone size: .
CDR3 protein: CASSLAYVRLGEKLFF
CDR3 DNA: TGTGCCAGCAGCTTGGCCTATGTCAGGTTAGGAGAAAAACTGTTTTTT

CDR3 length: 15
D gene: .
V gene: TRBV6-5
J gene: TRBJ1-5
clone size: .
CDR3 protein: CASSRDWGENQPQHF
CDR3 DNA: TGTGCCAGCAGCCGAGACTGGGGGGAAAATCAGCCCCAGCATTTT

CDR3 length: 13
D gene: .
V gene: TRBV7-9
J gene: TRBJ2-1
clone size: .
CDR3 protein: CASSRRGYNEQFF
CDR3 DNA: TGTGCCAGCAGCCGCCGAGGTTACAATGAGCAGTTCTTC

CDR3 length: 15
D gene: .
V gene: TRBV7-2
J gene: TRBJ2-2
clone size: .
CDR3 protein: CASSFNRGGTGELFF
CDR3 DNA: TGTGCCAGCAGCTTCAACAGGGGAGGCACCGGGGAGCTGTTTTTC

CDR3 length: 17
D gene: TRBD2
V gene: TRBV19
J gene: TRBJ2-3
clone size: .
CDR3 protein: CASSPRLAGGRTDTQYF
CDR3 DNA: TGTGCCAGTAGTCCAAGACTAGCGGGAGGGAGGACAGATACGCAGTATTTT

CDR3 length: 15
D gene: .
V gene: TRBV6-6
J gene: TRBJ1-3
clone size: .
CDR3 protein: CASSLVQGSGNTIYF
CDR3 DNA: TGTGCCAGCAGCTTAGTACAGGGCTCTGGAAACACCATATATTTT

CDR3 length: 14
D gene: TRBD1
V gene: TRBV28
J gene: TRBJ1-3
clone size: .
CDR3 protein: CASSPGTAINTIYF
CDR3 DNA: TGTGCCAGCAGTCCCGGGACAGCAATAAACACCATATATTTT

CDR3 length: 15
D gene: .
V gene: TRBV27
J gene: TRBJ1-2
clone size: .
CDR3 protein: CASKRNQALGYGYTF
CDR3 DNA: TGTGCCAGCAAACGTAATCAGGCCCTAGGATATGGCTACACCTTC

CDR3 length: 14
D gene: .
V gene: TRBV7-7
J gene: TRBJ2-5
clone size: .
CDR3 protein: CASSLGGVLETQYF
CDR3 DNA: TGTGCCAGCAGCCTCGGGGGCGTCTTGGAGACCCAGTACTTC

CDR3 length: 13
D gene: .
V gene: TRBV5-5
J gene: TRBJ2-7
clone size: many
CDR3 protein: CASSPDRSYEQYF
CDR3 DNA: TGTGCCAGCAGCCCGGACAGATCCTACGAGCAGTACTTC

CDR3 length: 12
D gene: .
V gene: TRBV2
J gene: TRBJ2-7
clone size: .
CDR3 protein: CASRVRSYEQYF
CDR3 DNA: TGTGCCAGCAGGGTTCGTTCCTACGAGCAGTACTTC

CDR3 length: 13
D gene: TRBD1
V gene: TRBV6-6
J gene: TRBJ1-1
clone size: .
CDR3 protein: CASRWDRVTEAFF
CDR3 DNA: TGTGCCAGCAGGTGGGACAGGGTAACTGAAGCTTTCTTT

CDR3 length: 19
D gene: TRBD2
V gene: TRBV28
J gene: TRBJ2-1
clone size: .
CDR3 protein: CASIGSGTSGFRSYNEQFF
CDR3 DNA: TGTGCCAGCATTGGCTCCGGGACTAGCGGGTTTCGGTCCTACAATGAGCAGTTCTTC

CDR3 length: 14
D gene: .
V gene: TRBV28
J gene: TRBJ1-3
clone size: .
CDR3 protein: CASRVLRSGNTIYF
CDR3 DNA: TGTGCCAGCAGAGTGCTCCGGTCGGGAAACACCATATATTTT

CDR3 length: 14
D gene: .
V gene: TRBV9
J gene: TRBJ1-2
clone size: .
CDR3 protein: CASGARGLQGGYTF
CDR3 DNA: TGTGCCAGCGGGGCCCGGGGGCTTCAAGGAGGCTACACCTTC

CDR3 length: 16
D gene: TRBD2
V gene: TRBV18
J gene: TRBJ2-1
clone size: .
CDR3 protein: CASSPALAGIYNEQFF
CDR3 DNA: TGTGCCAGCTCACCAGCCCTAGCGGGAATTTACAATGAGCAGTTCTTC

CDR3 length: 14
D gene: TRBD2
V gene: TRBV6-1
J gene: TRBJ2-7
clone size: many
CDR3 protein: CASSALAGFYEQYF
CDR3 DNA: TGTGCCAGCAGTGCGCTAGCGGGGTTCTACGAGCAGTACTTC

CDR3 length: 18
D gene: .
V gene: TRBV15
J gene: TRBJ2-3
clone size: .
CDR3 protein: CATSQNHEQGVYTDTQYF
CDR3 DNA: TGTGCCACCAGCCAGAACCATGAACAGGGCGTCTACACAGATACGCAGTATTTT

CDR3 length: 13
D gene: .
V gene: TRBV5-1
J gene: TRBJ2-7
clone size: .
CDR3 protein: CASGADPNHEQYF
CDR3 DNA: TGCGCTTCCGGGGCGGACCCCAATCACGAGCAGTACTTC

CDR3 length: 15
D gene: .
V gene: TRBV18
J gene: TRBJ1-2
clone size: many
CDR3 protein: CASSAQGVRTYGYTF
CDR3 DNA: TGTGCCAGCTCAGCACAAGGTGTCAGGACTTATGGCTACACCTTC

CDR3 length: 13
D gene: .
V gene: TRBV6-1
J gene: TRBJ2-1
clone size: .
CDR3 protein: CATSWGQYNEQFF
CDR3 DNA: TGTGCCACTTCTTGGGGGCAATACAATGAGCAGTTCTTC

CDR3 length: 14
D gene: TRBD1
V gene: TRBV18
J gene: TRBJ1-5
clone size: once
CDR3 protein: CASSPQGAPEPQHF
CDR3 DNA: TGTGCCAGCTCACCACAGGGGGCTCCTGAGCCCCAGCATTTT

CDR3 length: 15
D gene: TRBD1
V gene: TRBV27
J gene: TRBJ1-5
clone size: .
CDR3 protein: CASSLTGDSNQPQHF
CDR3 DNA: TGTGCCAGCAGTTTGACAGGGGATAGCAATCAGCCCCAGCATTTT

CDR3 length: 17
D gene: TRBD2
V gene: TRBV18
J gene: TRBJ2-1
clone size: .
CDR3 protein: CASSFTSGSRSDNEQFF
CDR3 DNA: TGTGCCAGCTCCTTTACTAGCGGGAGTCGAAGTGACAATGAGCAGTTCTTC

CDR3 length: 15
D gene: .
V gene: TRBV5-1
J gene: TRBJ2-5
clone size: few
CDR3 protein: CASSLERADQETQYF
CDR3 DNA: TGCGCCAGCAGCTTGGAGAGGGCAGACCAAGAGACCCAGTACTTC

CDR3 length: 14
D gene: .
V gene: TRBV29-1
J gene: TRBJ2-7
clone size: many
CDR3 protein: CSVEEGTTSYEQYF
CDR3 DNA: TGCAGCGTTGAAGAGGGCACGACGTCCTACGAGCAGTACTTC

CDR3 length: 13
D gene: TRBD2
V gene: TRBV5-4
J gene: TRBJ2-3
clone size: once
CDR3 protein: CASSLSGRDTQYF
CDR3 DNA: TGTGCCAGCAGCTTGAGCGGGAGGGATACGCAGTATTTT

CDR3 length: 17
D gene: TRBD1
V gene: TRBV5-1
J gene: TRBJ1-5
clone size: .
CDR3 protein: CASSRTGRLDGNQPQHF
CDR3 DNA: TGCGCCAGCAGCCGGACAGGGAGGTTGGACGGCAATCAGCCCCAGCATTTT

CDR3 length: 12
D gene: TRBD1
V gene: TRBV30
J gene: TRBJ2-7
clone size: .
CDR3 protein: CAWSEGQPEQYF
CDR3 DNA: TGTGCCTGGAGTGAGGGACAGCCCGAGCAGTACTTC